This passage covers 22 T cell receptor beta chains from one sample sequenced in a study of cytomegalovirus exposure and HLA in healthy donors. The PCR had 60 Vbeta and 13 Jbeta primers. Generated by immunoSEQ multiplex PCR, the TCRdb table keeps only in-frame clones and is missing some. The sample records about 150,000 clones, roughly 73% being singletons. Sequencing input: PBMCs. The origin of the receptors is a woman aged 18-29 years in good health and CMV-seronegative.

This chain joins TRBV7-6 and TRBJ2-5; 12 nucleotides align to TRBD2. The CDR3 sequence is 15 residues long. The germline CDR1 and CDR2 sequences are SGHVS and FNYEAQ. Trimming removed 7 bases from V and 1 base from J; junction bases left unmatched: 4. The CDR3 nucleotides are TGTGCCAGCACCACTAGCGGGAGGCCCCAAGAGACCCAGTACTTC. Translated, it gives CASTTSGRPQETQYF.

This clone was detected only a few times. This rearrangement joins TRBV7-2 to TRBJ2-4; 10 positions match TRBD2. The trim removed 1 base at V and 7 bases at J, leaving 7 bases unmatched. CDR1 is SGHTA, CDR2 FQGNSA, per germline. This CDR3 region has 16 residues. CDR3 region: CASSLEVIAGGNIQYF. The CDR3 DNA reads TGTGCCAGCAGCTTAGAAGTGATAGCGGGAGGTAACATTCAGTACTTC.

The J gene is TRBJ2-5, the V gene TRBV9, with D hard to call. The V end lost 2 bases, the J end lost 1 base, and 3 bases lay between the germline ends. CDR1 is SGDLS, CDR2 YYNGEE, per germline. CDR3 length: 12 amino acids. This CDR3 is CASSVAQETQYF. The CDR3 DNA sequence: TGTGCCAGCAGCGTGGCCCAAGAGACCCAGTACTTC.

The rearrangement links TRBV5-1 to TRBJ2-2, with 8 bases that match TRBD1. V dropped 0 bases and J dropped 6; count of bases not matched to a gene: 4. Germline V gives CDR1 SGHRS, CDR2 YFSETQ. This CDR3 is 15 amino acids long. CDR3 DNA sequence: TGCGCCAGCAGCTTGGCCGGACAGGGTCCCGGGGAGCTGTTTTTT. Its protein is CASSLAGQGPGELFF.

The rearrangement uses TRBV27 and TRBJ1-5; weak D call: TRBD1 (5 bases). The CDR3 has 13 residues. The germline gives CDR1 MNHEY, CDR2 SMNVEV (reference sequence). Deletions cut 3 bases from V and 8 bases from J, with 11 bases between. This chain's CDR3 is CASSFGQGKPQHF. CDR3 DNA sequence: TGTGCCAGCAGTTTCGGGCAGGGAAAGCCCCAGCATTTT.

The chain uses TRBV5-8 and TRBJ2-7; tentatively, D is TRBD1 (6 bases). Per the germline V gene, CDR1 is SGHTS and CDR2 is YDEGEE. The CDR3 spans 13 residues. V lost 4 bases, J lost 5 bases, and 13 bases lay in between. This CDR3 is CASSRQGFHEQYF. In DNA, the CDR3 is TGTGCCAGCAGCCGGCAGGGGTTCCACGAGCAGTACTTC. Supplemented by reference TRBV5-8 and TRBJ2-7, the full variable domain reads EAGVTQSPTHLIKTRGQQATLRCSPISGHTSVYWYQQALGLGLQFLLWYDEGEERNRGNFPPRFSGRQFPNYSSELNVNALELEDSALYLCASSRQGFHEQYFGPGTRLTVT.

The chain is built from TRBV19 and TRBJ2-1, with TRBD2 as a possible D gene (6 bases). CDR3 length equals 15 residues. Per the germline V gene, CDR1 is LNHDA and CDR2 is SQIVND (reference sequence). V dropped 7 bases and J dropped 4 bases, with 17 bases sitting between them. CDR3 nucleotide sequence: TGTGCCAGTACGGTGGGGGGACCAACTTACAATGAGCAGTTCTTC. It encodes CASTVGGPTYNEQFF.

The chain uses TRBV10-2 and TRBJ2-7; 8 positions match TRBD2. This CDR3 is built from 14 residues. From germline, CDR1 is WSHSY and CDR2 SAAADI. The V segment lost 7 bases and the J segment 2 bases; nucleotides outside the gene matches: 7. The CDR3 here is CASTEREPAYEQYV. The CDR3 nucleotides read TGCGCCAGCACCGAGCGGGAGCCAGCCTACGAGCAGTACGTC.

The chain has TRBV7-4 and TRBJ2-3; 16 bases agree with TRBD2. CDR3 length: 19 amino acids. V lost 5 bases and J lost 3; bases outside the gene matches: 11. Germline V gene data show CDR1 as SGHVT and CDR2 as SQSDAQ. The CDR3 DNA sequence: TGTGCCAGCAGCCCCCCGGGACTAGCGGGAGGGCCCCGGACAGATACGCAGTATTTT. Its protein is CASSPPGLAGGPRTDTQYF.

The chain uses TRBV2 and TRBJ2-5, with 10 bases fitting TRBD1. Looked up from germline, CDR1 is SNHLY and CDR2 is FYNNEI. With V trimmed by 8 bases and J by 2 bases, 5 bases remained unmatched. This CDR3 contains 14 residues. Here the CDR3 DNA reads TGTGCCAGCTCTCGGACAGGGGGACAAGAGACCCAGTACTTC. Protein product: CASSRTGGQETQYF.

This sequence joins TRBV6-1 and TRBJ2-3; TRBD1 agrees at 8 bases. Germline trimming cut 0 bases from V and 5 bases from J; bases unmatched to any gene: 10. Germline V gives CDR1 MNHNS, CDR2 SASEGT. CDR3 size: 17 residues. The CDR3, as DNA: TGTGCCAGCAGTGAAGCGCTTCGGAGACAGGGGAAAGATACGCAGTATTTT. Translation gives CASSEALRRQGKDTQYF.

This chain links TRBV25-1 with TRBJ1-1; D remains ambiguous. With 4 bases removed from V and 2 bases from J, the gap between germline ends came to 5 bases. This CDR3 spans 12 amino acids. From germline, CDR1 is MGHDK and CDR2 SYGVNS. CDR3: CASSVQNTEAFF. The CDR3 DNA is TGTGCCAGCAGTGTACAAAACACTGAAGCTTTCTTT.

The rearrangement links TRBV2 to TRBJ2-7, with 8 bases identical to TRBD1. J lost 2 bases, V lost 7 bases, and 4 bases had no gene match. Germline V lookup: CDR1 SNHLY, CDR2 FYNNEI. The CDR3 is 13 amino acids. The CDR3 DNA follows: TGTGCCAGCAAAGGACAGGGACCCTACGAGCAGTACGTC. Protein product: CASKGQGPYEQYV.

V and J are TRBV10-3 and TRBJ1-1; the D gene is possibly TRBD1 (5 bases). From germline, CDR1 is ENHRY and CDR2 SYGVKD. The V and J ends lost 10 bases and 1 base respectively, with 10 bases between them. This CDR3 has 12 amino acids. The CDR3 DNA reads as TGTGCCACAAAAACAGGGAACACTGAAGCTTTCTTT. Translated, it gives CATKTGNTEAFF.

The CDR3 nucleotides are TGTGCCAGCAGCGTATCCAGAAACACCGGGGAGCTGTTTTTT. This translates into CASSVSRNTGELFF. V gene TRBV7-8 combines with J gene TRBJ2-2, with D uncertain. CDR3 length equals 14 residues. The V end was cut by 5 bases, the J end by 2 bases, with 9 bases between. Germline V gives CDR1 SGHVS, CDR2 FQNEAQ.

This chain connects TRBV6-6 to TRBJ2-5, with no clear D. Between the trimmed V and J ends, which lost 2 bases and 5 bases, there was a span of 12 bases. Germline V gives CDR1 MNHNY, CDR2 SVGAGI (reference sequence). The CDR3 runs 14 residues. CDR3 bases: TGTGCCAGCAGTTACGGCCCCCGCCCGGAGACCCAGTACTTC. This sequence encodes CASSYGPRPETQYF.

The V call is TRBV30, the J call TRBJ2-3, with 11 bases matching TRBD2. Looked up from germline, CDR1 is GTSNPN and CDR2 is SVGIG (reference sequence). This CDR3 contains 19 residues. J gave up 2 bases and V 4 bases, and 17 bases lay outside the gene matches. The CDR3 here is CAWTLGSAGTSGLTDTQYF. In nucleotides, the CDR3 is TGTGCCTGGACCCTGGGATCAGCCGGGACTAGCGGACTCACAGATACGCAGTATTTT.

V usage is TRBV4-2 and J usage is TRBJ1-2; no reliable D call. V was cut by 0 bases and J by 1 base, with 9 bases left in between. Germline V lookup: CDR1 LGHNA, CDR2 YNFKEQ. The CDR3 has 15 residues. In nucleotides, the CDR3 is TGTGCCAGCAGCCAAGATCGACACCTTAACTATGGCTACACCTTC. This sequence encodes CASSQDRHLNYGYTF.

This clone was seen just once. J is TRBJ2-2 and V is TRBV7-8; TRBD1 matches 7 bases. Germline lookup yields CDR1 SGHVS and CDR2 FQNEAQ. This CDR3 has 15 residues. Trimming removed 6 bases from V and 6 bases from J; junction bases left unmatched: 10. The chain's CDR3 is CASSLNRGLPGELFF. The CDR3 nucleotides read TGTGCCAGCAGTCTCAACAGGGGTTTGCCCGGGGAGCTGTTTTTT.

For the CDR3, the DNA is TGTGCCACCAGCAACCGGGACAGGCTTAATGAGCAGTTCTTC. It translates to CATSNRDRLNEQFF. This chain connects TRBV15 to TRBJ2-1, with 8 bases matching TRBD1. After removal of 4 bases from V and 7 bases from J, the junction contained 6 bases not matched to a gene. This CDR3 comprises 14 residues. The germline V gene has CDR1 LNHNV and CDR2 YYDKDF (reference sequence).

The chain links TRBV5-1 to TRBJ1-6, with no clear D. CDR3 size: 14 residues. The ends were cut back, 6 bases at V and 7 bases at J, with 14 bases in the middle. Germline values: CDR1 SGHRS, CDR2 YFSETQ. The CDR3 region has the DNA TGCGCCAGCACATCACAGTCGCCCAATTCACCCCTCCACTTT. Translation: CASTSQSPNSPLHF.

The CDR3 spells CSVNPGTGYGYTF. DNA of the CDR3: TGCAGCGTTAACCCGGGGACAGGCTATGGCTACACCTTC. The chain couples TRBV29-1 to TRBJ1-2; 8 nucleotides line up with TRBD1. The J segment lost 4 bases and the V segment lost 5 bases, leaving 6 bases of the junction unmatched. The CDR3 sequence is 13 residues long. Germline CDR1 and CDR2: SQVTM and ANQGSEA. Variable domain in full (rest from reference TRBV29-1 and TRBJ1-2): SAVISQKPSRDICQRGTSLTIQCQVDSQVTMMFWYRQQPGQSLTLIATANQGSEATYESGFVIDKFPISRPNLTFSTLTVSNMSPEDSSIYLCSVNPGTGYGYTFGSGTRLTVV.